Detailed here is one T cell receptor (beta chain). This clonotype was detected ten times or more. Its antigen remains undetermined. No clone much larger than this one lies a single base away; base qualities are absent. Compared with germline, V lacks 8 bases and J lacks 3 bases; bases without a gene match: 12. The CDR3 runs 15 amino acids, cysteine and phenylalanine included. The sequence is cut down to CDR3 DNA, 45 bases in frame from base 1. The germline V gene (reference sequence) supplies CDR1 MNHEY and CDR2 SMNVEV. Libraries were built with 5' RACE. The sequencing machine was a NextSeq 500. Unique molecular identifiers were attached to individual cDNA molecules in the TCR library protocol so that sequencing error and PCR bias could be corrected. TCR alpha and beta chains were both sequenced, and the abundances of alpha and beta sequences in each sample were closely correlated with each other. Under the source paper's analysis protocol: Decombinator V4 was used to perform V gene, J gene and CDR3 annotation of TCR sequences. Expanded TCRs were defined as changing significantly between any two time points under a Poisson model with p below 0.0001. TCR abundances were normalised to the total number of TCRs sequenced per sample and were expressed as counts per million. TRAV1-2 paired with TRAJ12, TRAJ20 or TRAJ33 defined MAIT TCRs, while TRAV10 paired with TRAJ18 defined iNKT TCRs. VDJdb, accessed 1 November 2021, was searched for CMV, EBV and SARS-CoV-2 annotated TCRs, excluding TCRs annotated for multiple antigens. Through fastp at Q25 and MiXCR, TCRdb rebuilt clones from the public reads, retaining in-frame beta chains. Entries that share a CDR3 protein sequence are merged under the most common genes and DNA. What appears here as the V and J calls and clone size reflects TCRdb's work, not the paper's. This sample has 85,000 to 120,000 distinct CDR3 sequences in its table, and around 12% of those were observed once. The ten most abundant clones make up 6% to 7% of the sample.

The record originates from a study of early T cells in non-severe SARS-CoV-2 infection (dated by TCRdb to 2020 to 2023). At the level of the whole study: TCR sequencing used bulk RNA from unsorted whole blood, so alpha and beta chains could not be paired.

Set within a cohort of healthcare workers in London, UK, this nested case-control study involved weekly PCR testing of nasopharyngeal swabs along with blood sampling. Between 23 and 31 March 2020, the week of the UK lockdown, healthcare workers were enrolled and then followed up weekly for as long as 16 weeks. The study at large found these results: VDJdb matching was skewed toward anti-spike CD8 responses, so virus-specific expansions were likely underestimated and private and CD4 specificities were missed.

The clonotype was recovered from an adult who was a healthcare worker with PCR-confirmed SARS-CoV-2 infection or an uninfected control (not recorded which). The V and J segments used are TRBV27 and TRBJ1-1, and 7 junctional nucleotides match TRBD1. The sample consisted of whole blood. The CDR3 protein is CASGRSMQGDTEAFF. The sequenced DNA is TGTGCCAGCGGAAGGTCAATGCAGGGGGACACTGAAGCTTTCTTT.